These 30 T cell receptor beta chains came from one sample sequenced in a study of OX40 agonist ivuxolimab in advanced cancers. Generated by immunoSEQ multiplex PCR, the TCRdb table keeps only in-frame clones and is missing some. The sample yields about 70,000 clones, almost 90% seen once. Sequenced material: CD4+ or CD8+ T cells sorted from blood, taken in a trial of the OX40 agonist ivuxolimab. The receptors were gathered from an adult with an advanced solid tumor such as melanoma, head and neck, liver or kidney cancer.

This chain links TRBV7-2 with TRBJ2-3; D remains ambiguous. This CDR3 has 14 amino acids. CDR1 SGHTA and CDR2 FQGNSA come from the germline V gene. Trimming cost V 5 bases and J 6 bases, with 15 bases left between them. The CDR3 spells CASSPPSSRDTQYF. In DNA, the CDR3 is TGTGCCAGCAGCCCTCCTAGTAGCAGGGATACGCAGTATTTT.

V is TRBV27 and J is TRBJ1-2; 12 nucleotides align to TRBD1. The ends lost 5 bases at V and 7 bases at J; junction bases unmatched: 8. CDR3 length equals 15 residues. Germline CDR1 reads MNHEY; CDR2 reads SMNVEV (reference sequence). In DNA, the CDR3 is TGTGCCAGCAGTATTCCGGGACAGGGGGCCCGTGGCTACACCTTC. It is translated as CASSIPGQGARGYTF.

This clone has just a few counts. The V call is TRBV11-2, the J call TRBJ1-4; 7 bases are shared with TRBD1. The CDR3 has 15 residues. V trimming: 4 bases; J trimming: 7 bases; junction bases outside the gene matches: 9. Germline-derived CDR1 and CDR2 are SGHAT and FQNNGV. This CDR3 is CASSSLTGRIEKLFF. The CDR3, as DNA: TGTGCCAGCAGCTCCCTGACAGGGAGAATTGAAAAACTGTTTTTT.

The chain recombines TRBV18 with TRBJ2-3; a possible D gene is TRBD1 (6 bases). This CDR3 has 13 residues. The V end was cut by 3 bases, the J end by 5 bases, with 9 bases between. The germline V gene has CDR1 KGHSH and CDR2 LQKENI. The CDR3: CASSPGQKDTQYF. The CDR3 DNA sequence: TGTGCCAGCTCACCGGGACAAAAAGATACGCAGTATTTT. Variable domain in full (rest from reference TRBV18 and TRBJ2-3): NAGVMQNPRHLVRRRGQEARLRCSPMKGHSHVYWYRQLPEEGLKFMVYLQKENIIDESGMPKERFSAEFPKEGPSILRIQQVVRGDSAAYFCASSPGQKDTQYFGPGTRLTVL.

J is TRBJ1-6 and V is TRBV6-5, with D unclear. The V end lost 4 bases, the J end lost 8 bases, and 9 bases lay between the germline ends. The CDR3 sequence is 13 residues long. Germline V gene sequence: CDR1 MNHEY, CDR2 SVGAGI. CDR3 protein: CASSLDLYSPLHF. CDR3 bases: TGTGCCAGCAGTTTGGACTTATATTCACCCCTCCACTTT.

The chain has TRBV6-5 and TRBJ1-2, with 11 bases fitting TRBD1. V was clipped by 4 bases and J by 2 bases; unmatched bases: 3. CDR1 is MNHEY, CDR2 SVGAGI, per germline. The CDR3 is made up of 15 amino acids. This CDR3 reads CASSSRTGGNYGYTF. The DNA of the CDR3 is TGTGCCAGCAGTTCCAGGACAGGGGGCAACTATGGCTACACCTTC.

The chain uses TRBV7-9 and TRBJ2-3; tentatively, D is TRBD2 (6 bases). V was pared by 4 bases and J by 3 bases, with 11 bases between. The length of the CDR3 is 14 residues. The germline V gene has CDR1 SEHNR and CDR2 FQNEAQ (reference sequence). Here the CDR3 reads CASSSTRETDTQYF. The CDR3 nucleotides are TGTGCCAGCAGCTCTACCCGGGAGACAGATACGCAGTATTTT. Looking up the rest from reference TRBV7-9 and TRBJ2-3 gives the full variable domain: DTGVSQNPRHKITKRGQNVTFRCDPISEHNRLYWYRQTLGQGPEFLTYFQNEAQLEKSRLLSDRFSAERPKGSFSTLEIQRTEQGDSAMYLCASSSTRETDTQYFGPGTRLTVL.

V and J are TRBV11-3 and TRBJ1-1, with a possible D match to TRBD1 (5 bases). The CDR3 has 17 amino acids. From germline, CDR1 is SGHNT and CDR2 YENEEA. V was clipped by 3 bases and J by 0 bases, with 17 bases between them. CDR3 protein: CASSFGSTGRLNTEAFF. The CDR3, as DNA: TGTGCCAGCAGCTTCGGGAGTACAGGCAGATTGAACACTGAAGCTTTCTTT.

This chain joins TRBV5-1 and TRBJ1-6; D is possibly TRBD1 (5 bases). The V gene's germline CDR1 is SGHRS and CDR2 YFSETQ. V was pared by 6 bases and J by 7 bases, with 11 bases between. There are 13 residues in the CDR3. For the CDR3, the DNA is TGCGCCAGCAAGGAAGGGGAGAATTCACCCCTCCACTTT. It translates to CASKEGENSPLHF.

The CDR3 protein is CASSTQGPLNTEAFF. CDR3 DNA sequence: TGTGCCAGTAGTACTCAGGGACCTCTGAACACTGAAGCTTTCTTT. The gene calls are TRBV19 and TRBJ1-1; tentatively, D is TRBD1 (5 bases). The CDR3 has 15 amino acids. The germline V gene encodes CDR1 LNHDA and CDR2 SQIVND (reference sequence). Between the trimmed V and J ends, which lost 4 bases and 0 bases, there was a span of 12 bases.

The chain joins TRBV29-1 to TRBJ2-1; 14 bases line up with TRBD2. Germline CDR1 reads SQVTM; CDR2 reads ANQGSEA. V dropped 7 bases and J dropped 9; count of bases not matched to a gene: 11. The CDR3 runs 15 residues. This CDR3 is CSADPGLAGVGEQFF. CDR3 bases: TGCAGCGCAGATCCGGGACTAGCGGGAGTCGGTGAGCAGTTCTTC.

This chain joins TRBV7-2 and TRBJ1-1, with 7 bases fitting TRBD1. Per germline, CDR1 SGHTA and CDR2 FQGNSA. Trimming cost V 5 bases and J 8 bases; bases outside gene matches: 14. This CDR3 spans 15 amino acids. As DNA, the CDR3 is TGTGCCAGCAGCATAGAAGTTACGACAGGGCGAGAAGCTTTCTTT. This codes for CASSIEVTTGREAFF. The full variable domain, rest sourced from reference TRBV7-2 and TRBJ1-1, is GAGVSQSPSNKVTEKGKDVELRCDPISGHTALYWYRQSLGQGLEFLIYFQGNSAPDKSGLPSDRFSAERTGGSVSTLTIQRTQQEDSAVYLCASSIEVTTGREAFFGQGTRLTVV.

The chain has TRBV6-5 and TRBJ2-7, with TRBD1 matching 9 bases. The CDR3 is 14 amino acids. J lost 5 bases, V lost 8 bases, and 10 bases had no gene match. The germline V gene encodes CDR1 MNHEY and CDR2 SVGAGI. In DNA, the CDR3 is TGTGCCAGCCAACCCGGGACAGGGTATGACGAGCAGTACTTC. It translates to CASQPGTGYDEQYF.

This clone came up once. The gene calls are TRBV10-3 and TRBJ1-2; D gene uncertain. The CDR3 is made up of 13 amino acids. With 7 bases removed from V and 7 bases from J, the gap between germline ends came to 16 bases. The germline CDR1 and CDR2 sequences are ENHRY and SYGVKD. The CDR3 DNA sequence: TGTGCCATCACTCCGACCCCGGAGGGTGGCTACACCTTC. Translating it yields CAITPTPEGGYTF.

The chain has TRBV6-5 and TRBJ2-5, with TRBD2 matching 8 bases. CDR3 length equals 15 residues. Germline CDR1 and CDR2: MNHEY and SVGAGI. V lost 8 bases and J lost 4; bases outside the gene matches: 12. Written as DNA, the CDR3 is TGTGCCAGCCGGAGATCGACAGCGGGAGCAGAGACCCAGTACTTC. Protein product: CASRRSTAGAETQYF.

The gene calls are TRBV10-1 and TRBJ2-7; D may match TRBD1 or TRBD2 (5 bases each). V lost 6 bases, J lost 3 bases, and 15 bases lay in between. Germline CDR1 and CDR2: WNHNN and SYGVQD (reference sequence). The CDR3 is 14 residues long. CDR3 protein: CASSLSGRYYEQYF. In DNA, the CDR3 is TGCGCCAGCAGCCTATCGGGACGCTACTACGAGCAGTACTTC.

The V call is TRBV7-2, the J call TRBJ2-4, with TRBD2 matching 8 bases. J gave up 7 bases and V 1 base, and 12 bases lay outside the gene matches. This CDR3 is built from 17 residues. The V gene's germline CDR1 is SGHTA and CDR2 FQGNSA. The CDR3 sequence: CASSLGGIAGRRNIQYF. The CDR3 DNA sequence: TGTGCCAGCAGCTTAGGGGGCATAGCGGGACGGCGGAACATTCAGTACTTC.

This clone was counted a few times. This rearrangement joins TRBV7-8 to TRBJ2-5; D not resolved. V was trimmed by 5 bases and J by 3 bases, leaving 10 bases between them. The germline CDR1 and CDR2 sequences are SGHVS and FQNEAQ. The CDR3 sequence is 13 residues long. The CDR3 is CASSPPKEETQYF. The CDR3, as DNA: TGTGCCAGCAGCCCCCCGAAGGAAGAGACCCAGTACTTC. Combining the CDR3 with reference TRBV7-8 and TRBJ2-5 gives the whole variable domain GAGVSQSPRYKVAKRGQDVALRCDPISGHVSLFWYQQALGQGPEFLTYFQNEAQLDKSGLPSDRFFAERPEGSVSTLKIQRTQQEDSAVYLCASSPPKEETQYFGPGTRLLVL.

The CDR3 spells CASSIRTSGDTQYF. DNA for the CDR3: TGTGCCAGTAGTATACGGACTAGCGGAGATACGCAGTATTTT. This rearrangement joins TRBV19 to TRBJ2-3, with 10 bases aligning to TRBD2. CDR1 is LNHDA, CDR2 SQIVND, per germline (reference sequence). This CDR3 comprises 14 residues. V lost 2 bases and J lost 5; bases outside the gene matches: 1. The full variable domain, rest sourced from reference TRBV19 and TRBJ2-3, is DGGITQSPKYLFRKEGQNVTLSCEQNLNHDAMYWYRQDPGQGLRLIYYSQIVNDFQKGDIAEGYSVSREKKESFPLTVTSAQKNPTAFYLCASSIRTSGDTQYFGPGTRLTVL.

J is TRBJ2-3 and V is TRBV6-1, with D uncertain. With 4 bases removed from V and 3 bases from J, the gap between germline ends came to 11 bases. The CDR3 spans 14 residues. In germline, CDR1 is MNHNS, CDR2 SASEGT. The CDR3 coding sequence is TGTGCCAGCAGTGCTCCTAGTGCGACAGATACGCAGTATTTT. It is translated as CASSAPSATDTQYF.

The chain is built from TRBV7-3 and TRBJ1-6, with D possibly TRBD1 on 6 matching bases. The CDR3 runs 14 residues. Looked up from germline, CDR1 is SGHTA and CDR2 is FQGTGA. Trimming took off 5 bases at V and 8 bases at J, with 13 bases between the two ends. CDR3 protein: CASSLQGRDSPLHF. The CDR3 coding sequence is TGTGCCAGCAGCCTTCAGGGGCGGGATTCACCCCTCCACTTT.

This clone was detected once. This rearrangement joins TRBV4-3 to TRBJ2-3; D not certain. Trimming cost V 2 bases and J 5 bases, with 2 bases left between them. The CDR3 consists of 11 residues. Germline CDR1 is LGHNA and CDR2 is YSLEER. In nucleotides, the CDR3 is TGCGCCAGCAGCCAAATAGATACGCAGTATTTT. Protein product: CASSQIDTQYF.

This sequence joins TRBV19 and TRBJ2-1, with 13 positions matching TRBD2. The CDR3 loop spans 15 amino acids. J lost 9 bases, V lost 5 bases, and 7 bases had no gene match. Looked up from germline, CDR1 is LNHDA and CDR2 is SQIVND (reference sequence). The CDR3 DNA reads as TGTGCCAGTAGTCCTCAACTAGCGGGAGGGGGTGAGCAGTTCTTC. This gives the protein CASSPQLAGGGEQFF.

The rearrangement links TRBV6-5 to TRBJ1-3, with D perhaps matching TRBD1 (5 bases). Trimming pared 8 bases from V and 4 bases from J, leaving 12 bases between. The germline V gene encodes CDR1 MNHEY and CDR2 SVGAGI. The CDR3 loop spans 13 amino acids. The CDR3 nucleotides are TGTGCCAGCGAGGGGAGTAGGGGAAACACCATATATTTT. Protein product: CASEGSRGNTIYF.

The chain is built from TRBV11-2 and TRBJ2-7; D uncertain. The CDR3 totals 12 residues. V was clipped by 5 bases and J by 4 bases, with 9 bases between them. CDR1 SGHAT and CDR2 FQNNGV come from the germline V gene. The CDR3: CASSPQAYEQYF. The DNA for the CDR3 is TGTGCCAGCAGCCCCCAGGCGTACGAGCAGTACTTC. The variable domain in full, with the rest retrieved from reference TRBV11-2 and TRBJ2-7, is EAGVAQSPRYKIIEKRQSVAFWCNPISGHATLYWYQQILGQGPKLLIQFQNNGVVDDSQLPKDRFSAERLKGVDSTLKIQPAKLEDSAVYLCASSPQAYEQYFGPGTRLTVT.

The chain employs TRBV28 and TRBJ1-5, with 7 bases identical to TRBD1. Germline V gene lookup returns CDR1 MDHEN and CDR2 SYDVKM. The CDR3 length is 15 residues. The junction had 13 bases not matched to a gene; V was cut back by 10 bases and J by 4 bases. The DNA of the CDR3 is TGTGCCATAGGGCCGCCGGGACAGCAAAATCAGCCCCAGCATTTT. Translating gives CAIGPPGQQNQPQHF.

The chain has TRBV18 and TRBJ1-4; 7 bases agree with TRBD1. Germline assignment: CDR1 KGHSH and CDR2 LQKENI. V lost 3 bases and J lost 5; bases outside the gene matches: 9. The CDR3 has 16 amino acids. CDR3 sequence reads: CASSPRGGQLNEKLFF. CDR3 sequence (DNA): TGTGCCAGCTCACCGCGAGGGGGACAGCTAAATGAAAAACTGTTTTTT.

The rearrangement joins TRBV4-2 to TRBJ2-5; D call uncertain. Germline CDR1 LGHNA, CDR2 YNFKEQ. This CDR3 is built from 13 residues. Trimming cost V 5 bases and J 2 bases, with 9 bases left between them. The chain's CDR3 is CASSLGRQETQYF. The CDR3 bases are TGTGCCAGCAGCTTGGGCCGACAAGAGACCCAGTACTTC.

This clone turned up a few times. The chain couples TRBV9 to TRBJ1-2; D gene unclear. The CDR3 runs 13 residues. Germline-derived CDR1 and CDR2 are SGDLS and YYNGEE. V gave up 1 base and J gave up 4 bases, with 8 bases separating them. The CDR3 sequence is CASSVRIAYGYTF. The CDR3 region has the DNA TGTGCCAGCAGCGTACGGATTGCCTATGGCTACACCTTC.

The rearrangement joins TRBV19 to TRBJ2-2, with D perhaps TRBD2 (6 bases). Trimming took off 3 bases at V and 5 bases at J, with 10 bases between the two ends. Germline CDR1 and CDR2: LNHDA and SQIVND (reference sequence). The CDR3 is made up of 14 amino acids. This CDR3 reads CASSILRETGELFF. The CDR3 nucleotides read TGTGCCAGTAGTATCCTGCGGGAAACCGGGGAGCTGTTTTTT.